In this sample, the clone carrying this T cell receptor (beta chain) turned up a few times. This sample is drawn from a study of blood T cell repertoires in COVID-19. Germline V gives CDR1 KGHSH, CDR2 LQKENI. V lost 3 bases and J lost 6; bases outside the gene matches: 9. This CDR3 has 15 amino acids. Produced via immunoSEQ multiplex PCR; TCRdb's table is partial and in-frame only. The sample consists of just over 65,000 clones, 75% to 90% of them appearing once. The sample comprised peripheral blood. The rearrangement joins TRBV18 to TRBJ1-2; TRBD1 aligns across 8 bases. The TCR originated in a man in his thirties or forties with acute or convalescent COVID-19. CDR3 loop: CASSPGTGREDGYTF. For the CDR3, the DNA is TGTGCCAGCTCACCCGGGACAGGTCGAGAGGATGGCTACACCTTC.